This T cell receptor (beta chain) came from a study of cytomegalovirus exposure and HLA in healthy donors. Study-wide background: From HLA-typed donors, an early data release held tens of millions of unique TCRs. Overall study results and limits: Only CMV serostatus was available as immune exposure information. Productive status was seen about 87% or about 30% of the time for most TCR beta V segments in an earlier analysis.

The V gene's germline CDR1 is MNHEY and CDR2 SVGAGI. The CDR3 runs to 14 residues. With 2 bases clipped from V and 5 bases from J, the junction kept 2 bases outside the gene matches. Participants comprised healthy donors of bone marrow. PCR was performed using 60 Vbeta and 13 Jbeta primers. The method was immunoSEQ multiplex PCR; TCRdb's version includes in-frame clones alone and lacks a portion of them. The table records under 200,000 clones, 80% to 90% of them present only once. In regard to this clone: Its target is unknown.

This TCR came from a man in his fifties in good health and CMV-seropositive. The V gene is TRBV6-5, the J gene TRBJ2-7, with 11 bases identical to TRBD1. Sequenced: PBMCs. CDR3 nucleotides: TGTGCCAGCAGTTACCGGGACAGGGGGGACGAGCAGTACTTC. It codes for CASSYRDRGDEQYF.